Reported below is one TCR beta chain. Per the original data handling: Quantification of nucleated cells was approximated via reference gene primer amplification. The repertoire was sequenced with immunoSEQ multiplex PCR; TCRdb's copy has only in-frame clones and lacks some. V, J and clone size derive from that table, while D and trimming were established from the DNA sequence. The sample comprises about 300,000 clones, around 89% of which are singletons, and about 4.6% rests with the top ten. The data originate from a study of blood T cell repertoires in COVID-19. In the study overall: Sites in the United States, Italy and Spain provided acute and convalescent COVID-19 samples. From T cells, B-cell-depleted T cells, or PBMCs came the material, which was cDNA or gDNA.

The specimen sequenced was peripheral blood. The TCR sequence derives from a man aged 40-49 years with acute or convalescent COVID-19.

In DNA form, the CDR3 reads TGTGCCAGCAGTGAACAGGGGGCTGGCTACGAGCAGTACTTC. Translation: CASSEQGAGYEQYF. The V call is TRBV6-1, the J call TRBJ2-7; 8 bases fit TRBD1. V trimming: 2 bases; J trimming: 3 bases; junction bases outside the gene matches: 3. The CDR3 is made up of 14 amino acids. Germline CDR1 and CDR2: MNHNS and SASEGT.